The T cell receptor (beta chain) under discussion was sequenced for a study of shared clonotypes between healthy human individuals. Germline V gives CDR1 MNHNY, CDR2 SVGAGI (reference sequence). The CDR3 has 15 residues. Trimming pared 6 bases from V and 1 base from J, leaving 13 bases between. The method was immunoSEQ multiplex PCR; TCRdb's version includes in-frame clones alone and lacks a portion of them. Of about 2 million clones listed, 95% are singletons. This TCR was recovered from a man aged 18 to 29 in good health. The sequenced sample consisted of naive CD4+ T cells sorted from blood. As for subset: CD45RA+ positively selected. The rearrangement links TRBV6-6 to TRBJ1-5; D may be TRBD1 (6 bases). The CDR3 region is CASRFPGTSNQPQHF. As DNA, the CDR3 is TGTGCCAGCAGATTCCCCGGGACAAGCAATCAGCCCCAGCATTTT.